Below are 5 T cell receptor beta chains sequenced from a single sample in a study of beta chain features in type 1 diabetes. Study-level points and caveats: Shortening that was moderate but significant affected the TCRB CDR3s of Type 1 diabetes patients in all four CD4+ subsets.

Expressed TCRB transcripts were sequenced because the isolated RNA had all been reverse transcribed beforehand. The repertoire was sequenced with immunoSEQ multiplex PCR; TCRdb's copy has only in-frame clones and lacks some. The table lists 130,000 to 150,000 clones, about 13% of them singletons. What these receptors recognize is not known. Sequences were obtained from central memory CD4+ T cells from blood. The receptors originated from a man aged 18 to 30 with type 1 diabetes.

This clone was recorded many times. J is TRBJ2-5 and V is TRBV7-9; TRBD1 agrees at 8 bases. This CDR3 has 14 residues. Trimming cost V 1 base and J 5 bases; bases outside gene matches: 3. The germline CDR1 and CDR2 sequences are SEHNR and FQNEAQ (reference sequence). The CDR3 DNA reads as TGTGCCAGCAGCTTAGGGACAGGGATGGAGACCCAGTACTTC. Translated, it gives CASSLGTGMETQYF. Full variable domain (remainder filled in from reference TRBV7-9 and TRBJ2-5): DTGVSQNPRHKITKRGQNVTFRCDPISEHNRLYWYRQTLGQGPEFLTYFQNEAQLEKSRLLSDRFSAERPKGSFSTLEIQRTEQGDSAMYLCASSLGTGMETQYFGPGTRLLVL.

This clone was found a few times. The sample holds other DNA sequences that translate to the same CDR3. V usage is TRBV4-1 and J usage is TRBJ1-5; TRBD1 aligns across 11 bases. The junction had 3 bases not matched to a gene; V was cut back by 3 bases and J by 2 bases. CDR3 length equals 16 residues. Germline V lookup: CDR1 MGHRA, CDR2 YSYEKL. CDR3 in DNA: TGCGCCAGCAGCCAGGGGACAGGGGGAGGCAATCAGCCCCAGCATTTT. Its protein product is CASSQGTGGGNQPQHF.

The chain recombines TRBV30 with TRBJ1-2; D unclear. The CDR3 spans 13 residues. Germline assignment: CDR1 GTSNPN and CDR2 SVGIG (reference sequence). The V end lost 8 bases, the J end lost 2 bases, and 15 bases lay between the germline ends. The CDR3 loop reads CAGLRMRNYGYTF. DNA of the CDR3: TGTGCCGGCTTGAGGATGCGAAACTATGGCTACACCTTC.

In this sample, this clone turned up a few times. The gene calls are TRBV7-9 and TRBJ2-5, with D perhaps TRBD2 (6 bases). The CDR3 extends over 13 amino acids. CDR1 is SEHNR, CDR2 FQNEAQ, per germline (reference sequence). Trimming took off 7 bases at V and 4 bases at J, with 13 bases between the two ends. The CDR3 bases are TGTGCCAGCAATGAGGACTACCGAGAGACCCAGTACTTC. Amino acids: CASNEDYRETQYF.

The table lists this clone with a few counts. DNA of the CDR3: TGTGCCAGCAGCCCACGGGGGTGGGGTAATGAAAAACTGTTTTTT. This encodes CASSPRGWGNEKLFF. This chain uses TRBV7-9 with TRBJ1-4, with TRBD1 as a possible D gene (5 bases). The CDR3 has 15 residues. Trimming pared 5 bases from V and 4 bases from J, leaving 14 bases between. CDR1 is SEHNR and CDR2 is FQNEAQ in the germline V gene (reference sequence).